What follows is one TCR beta chain and its context. Its antigen is unidentified. This sample is part of a study of shared clonotypes between healthy human individuals. Points from the study as a whole: All-four-donor shared clonotypes had higher generation probabilities than non-shared clonotypes did.

Data came from immunoSEQ multiplex PCR; TCRdb stores just in-frame clones and leaves some out. The table has roughly 770,000 clones, roughly 96% seen once; the top ten hold approximately 0.2%. Germline V gene lookup returns CDR1 SGHVS and CDR2 FNYEAQ. V dropped 4 bases and J dropped 7; count of bases not matched to a gene: 8. There are 15 residues in the CDR3. Selected positively for CCR7 and CD45RO-negative, naive CD8 cells excluded terminally differentiated effector memory CD45RA+ cells. This TCR came from a man younger than 40 in good health. The V gene is TRBV7-6, the J gene TRBJ2-1; 9 bases agree with TRBD2. The sequencing sample was made of naive CD8+ T cells sorted from blood. The CDR3 sequence is CASSSGGGRENEQFF. The CDR3 DNA is TGTGCCAGCAGCTCCGGCGGCGGGAGGGAGAATGAGCAGTTCTTC.